This TCR beta chain was captured by sequencing in a study of T cells in localized non-small cell lung cancer (dated by TCRdb to 2018 to 2021). Regarding the complete study: Comparing tumors with uninvolved tumor-adjacent lungs, the study looked at the T cell repertoires of around 250 patients with early-stage NSCLC. All 250 or so NSCLC patients in the cohort were treatment-naive and had localized lung tumors that were resected. A mean age of approximately 70 years was recorded for the NSCLC patients, of whom under 150 were male and more than 95 were female.

The paper as a whole reports these results and caveats: Since the design was exploratory, TCR variables were selected using unadjusted p-values with no false-discovery rate correction. Because multi-region tumor sequencing was not done, intratumor heterogeneity could not be ruled out. A median of roughly 60 of the top 100 tumor clones turned up in the paired uninvolved adjacent lung, and about 28 of those clones also ranked among the top 100 of that same adjacent lung. Uninvolved tumor-adjacent lung showed the highest T cell clonality, higher than tumor, which suggests more focused antigenic responses in the uninvolved tumor-adjacent lung. Higher blood T cell density associated with longer overall survival, while higher adjacent-lung clonality associated with shorter survival.

At diagnosis, peripheral blood, uninvolved tumor-adjacent lung and tumor were collected and were preserved as a mix of fresh-frozen and FFPE material. Blood samples were analyzed as peripheral blood mononuclear cells for TCR repertoire profiling. To note about this clone: Its target antigen remains unknown. There are no base qualities to consult, and no much larger clone falls within one base.

The V end loses 5 bases and the J end loses 3 bases, and a stretch of 10 bases separates them. Including cysteine and phenylalanine, the CDR3 has 12 amino acids. Here the CDR3 DNA is all that survives: 36 bases in frame from base 1. The germline V gene supplies CDR1 SQVTM and CDR2 ANQGSEA. The immunoSEQ Assay was used to sequence TCR beta CDR3 regions from DNA. Under the source paper's analysis protocol: To compute T cell density, TCR beta template counts were normalized to usable DNA, which was estimated by amplifying housekeeping genes. The preseqR package was used to estimate richness by extrapolating to 400,000 templates for PBMC samples and to 120,000 templates for tissue samples. Clonality was defined by subtracting Pielou's evenness from one. Differential abundance testing on productive amino-acid clonotypes, with a minimum total count of 5 and an alpha of 0.1, was used to identify tissue-enriched TCRs. The Jaccard Index and the Morisita Overlap Index were used to measure repertoire overlap between compartments. GLIPH grouped TCR beta CDR3s together with public tetramer-defined viral CDR3s, and a viral motif had to include at least three viral sequences and show V-gene enrichment. As stored in TCRdb, this immuneACCESS dataset retains in-frame rearrangements with V and J assigned. A fraction of the clones does not appear; measured against another copy, unresolved V genes explain less than half of the discrepancy, and the remainder lacks a known reason. That table furnishes V, J and clone size, whereas the DNA furnished D and trimming. The sample includes about 54,000 clones, with around four fifths observed a single time. The ten biggest clones cover 15% to 20% of the sample.

The sample here was peripheral blood, taken before any cancer treatment. Recombination linked TRBV29-1 to TRBJ1-1; the D gene assignment is ambiguous. This receptor was taken from an older female donor with stage II squamous cell lung carcinoma. The DNA is TGCAGCGTTCGCCTGGGCTACACTGAAGCTTTCTTT. Its product reads: CSVRLGYTEAFF.